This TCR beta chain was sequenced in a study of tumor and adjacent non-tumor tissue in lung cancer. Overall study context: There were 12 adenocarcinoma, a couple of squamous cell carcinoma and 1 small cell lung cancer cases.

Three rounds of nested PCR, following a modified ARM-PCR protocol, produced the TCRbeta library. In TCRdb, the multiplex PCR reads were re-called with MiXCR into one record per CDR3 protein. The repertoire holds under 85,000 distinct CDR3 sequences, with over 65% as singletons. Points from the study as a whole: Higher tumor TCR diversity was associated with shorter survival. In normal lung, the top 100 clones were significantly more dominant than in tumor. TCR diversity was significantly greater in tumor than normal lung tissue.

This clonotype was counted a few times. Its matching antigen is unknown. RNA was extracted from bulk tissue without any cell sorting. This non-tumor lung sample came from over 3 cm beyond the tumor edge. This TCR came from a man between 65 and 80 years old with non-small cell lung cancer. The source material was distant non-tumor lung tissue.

CDR3 sequence (DNA): TGTGCCAGTTGCTCACACTATGGCTACACCTTC. Translating it yields CASCSHYGYTF. The chain is built from TRBV5-6 and TRBJ1-2; no firm D call. Per germline, CDR1 SGHDT and CDR2 YYEEEE. Trimming stripped 8 bases from V and 3 bases from J, with 8 bases between. The CDR3 runs to 11 residues. The full variable domain, with the rest looked up from reference TRBV5-6 and TRBJ1-2, is DAGVTQSPTHLIKTRGQQVTLRCSPKSGHDTVSWYQQALGQGPQFIFQYYEEEERQRGNFPDRFSGHQFPNYSSELNVNALLLGDSALYLCASCSHYGYTFGSGTRLTVV.